This T cell receptor beta chain originates from a study of shared clonotypes between healthy human individuals (dated by TCRdb to the early 2020s). Background on the whole study: Two women and three men aged 18 to 49 years were included in the cohort. Per donor, three plates each were used for CD4 naive and CD4 memory, two for CD8 naive, and one for CD8 memory. To estimate repertoire size and how much clonotypes are shared between individuals, the study performed deep sequencing of blood TCR repertoires from a few healthy adults. To increase sequencing depth and limit assay-specific biases, TCR repertoire library preparation and sequencing were carried out by different laboratories using diverse techniques. Between about 0.85 and 10 billion PBMCs per donor were obtained by leukapheresis. The study at large found these results: The small number of donors limited the genetic and exposure-history diversity represented. Naive subsets generally had larger estimated clonotype richness than memory subsets. Compared with non-shared clonotypes, clonotypes shared by all four sorted-subset donors had higher generation probabilities. Based on pairwise subsampling, the degree of clonotype sharing among donors was expected to be affected by sequencing depth. Only blood was sampled, and tissue TCR repertoires likely differ from those in blood. Incomplete sequencing was indicated by rarefaction of sorted-subset datasets, despite the large sequencing depth. When four donors were compared, the shared fraction of clonotypes was about 5.4% for naive CD4, about 4% for naive CD8, about 2.4% for memory CD4, and around 0.37% for memory CD8.

CD8 naive samples were CD45RO-negative cells positively selected for CCR7, giving a CD45RA+CCR7+ population that excluded TemRA cells. Healthy HIV-negative adults with no recently reported acute infections or vaccinations were included as donors. All donors were Caucasian adults living in Nashville, Tennessee, USA. Blood was obtained by leukapheresis, after which PBMCs were separated by Ficoll-Histopaque density gradient centrifugation and cryopreserved in liquid nitrogen vapor phase. Analytical flow cytometry was used to check the purity and quantity of each magnetically sorted T cell population. From each sorted fraction, genomic DNA was isolated and quantified by UV absorbance on a Nanodrop 2000c. TCR CDR3 regions were amplified from genomic DNA by multiplex PCR using the deep immunoSEQ assay. Extracted genomic DNA from each cell subset was distributed evenly across all wells of several immunoSEQ 96-well plates, and each plate was treated as a replicate. Each replicate PCR for sorted subsets received around 210 ng genomic DNA, equal to some 32,000 T cell genomes. Purified libraries were quantified with a Qubit 3.0 fluorometer, sized on a Bioanalyzer 2100, and re-quantified with the KAPA Library Quantification kit. A separate single-read 150-cycle Illumina NextSeq 550 flow cell was used to sequence each immunoSEQ 96-well plate. The source study handled its data this way. Because only junctional sequences without quality scores were contained in the immunoSEQ output, filtering matching that applied to full-length reads could not be performed. To assign V/J genes and CDR3, sequences were annotated against IMGT germline references using PyIR, a Python wrapper for IgBLAST v1.9. Reads were filtered out if the reads had weak V/J assignments (E-value above 1e-6), no CDR3, stop codons, out-of-frame junctions, or ambiguous translated residues. A V3J clonotype was defined by an identical inferred V gene, J gene, and CDR3 amino acid sequence. Percentage overlap between repertoires was computed as shared unique clonotypes divided by the size of the smaller repertoire. Three approaches were used to assess repertoire richness: RTK rarefaction, the Chao1 estimator, and Recon v2.1 estimates of unobserved clonotypes. For all TCRbeta clonotypes obtained by the gDNA method from a handful of donors, generation probabilities were computed with OLGA. In its TCRdb copy, this immuneACCESS table keeps in-frame sequences only and misses some clones. Where compared with another copy, unresolved V genes explain less than half of these, and the others have no known cause. The D gene and trimming were derived from the DNA, and the V and J assignments and clone size from that table. This sample comprises approximately 2,200,000 clones, approximately 94% of them detected only once. Of the sample, 1.5% to 2% is held by the ten largest clones.

On this clone itself: Its antigen remains unidentified. Per-nucleotide qualities are absent, and no much larger clonotype sits a single base away.

The CDR3 spans 14 residues, from the cysteine through the phenylalanine. Only the CDR3 part of the read is kept: 42 bases, read in frame from the first base. Relative to germline, V is 4 bases shorter and J is 5 bases shorter, with 12 bases between their ends. From a lookup of the germline V gene, CDR1 and CDR2 are SGHDN and FVKESK. Sequencing was carried out using naive CD8+ T cells from PBMCs. In light of the paper, this sample's cell subset or site label describes: CD45RA+CCR7+. This TCR derives from a young man in good health. Some clones in this sample may be carry-over from other donors' samples. The sequence joins TRBV14 to TRBJ2-1; the D gene is perhaps TRBD2, on 6 matching bases. The nucleotide sequence is TGTGCCAGCAGCCTCCGGGACTCGAACAATGAGCAGTTCTTC. Protein translation: CASSLRDSNNEQFF.